This TCR beta chain was documented in a study of shared clonotypes between healthy human individuals. On the study more broadly: The donors, a couple of women and three men, were aged 18 to 49. Study findings and constraints: Apart from blood, nothing was sampled; tissue repertoires likely differ.

On this clone: What it recognizes is unknown.

CDR1 LGHNA and CDR2 YNFKEQ come from the germline V gene. CDR3 size: 17 residues. V shed 0 bases and J shed 0 bases, with 9 bases lying between them. The study ran the assay at deep level. Repertoires were generated with immunoSEQ multiplex PCR, while TCRdb's copy carries only in-frame clones and drops some. The sample lists about 490,000 clones; 76% were seen once. Material for sequencing was PBMCs. The J gene is TRBJ2-6, the V gene TRBV4-2; no clear D. The sequence was obtained from a woman aged 40 to 50 in good health. Some clones in this sample may be carry-over from other donors' samples. The CDR3 protein is CASSQDQTLSGANVLTF. The CDR3, as DNA: TGTGCCAGCAGCCAAGATCAAACCCTCTCTGGGGCCAACGTCCTGACTTTC.